This record covers a single T cell receptor (beta chain). This clonotype was recorded a few times. This clone's antigen is unknown. Per-base quality was not reported, and no clone a single base away is much larger than it. Libraries were made using RT-PCR. The run used an Illumina HiSeq 2500. Starting from the raw public reads, TCRdb applied fastp trimming at Q25, assembled clones with MiXCR and retained in-frame beta chains. Records with the same CDR3 protein are collapsed into one entry carrying the most frequent genes and DNA. The sample table lists about 190,000 distinct CDR3 sequences, 13% to 15% of them with a count of one. The ten biggest clones cover roughly 26% of the sample. This sample stems from a study of response to subunit inactivated influenza vaccine listed by TCRdb under 2018. With respect to the entire study: To follow how T cells responded to a trivalent subunit inactivated influenza vaccine, the researchers relied on deep quantitative profiling of the T cell receptor repertoire. What the work shows at the level of the full study, not this receptor alone: The authors suggested that each seasonal influenza vaccination may recruit only a limited number of new T cells.

Per the germline V gene, SQVTM is the CDR1 and ANQGSEA is the CDR2. The CDR3 sequence holds 13 residues, the cysteine and phenylalanine included. Kept here is only the CDR3 DNA, which spans 39 bases and is read in frame from base 1. V is cut by 6 bases and J by 1 base, and the space between the germline ends is 13 bases. This TCR was sampled from a man aged 50-60 years who received an inactivated influenza vaccine. Donor details come from another sample of the same person, matched by shared clones. The input for sequencing was CD8+ T cells sorted from PBMCs, taken around 5 days after vaccination. The rearrangement combines TRBV29-1 with TRBJ2-7, and possibly TRBD1, on 5 matching bases. The CDR3 reads as follows: CSVLEGVSYEQYF. Here is the DNA: TGCAGCGTGTTGGAAGGGGTTTCCTACGAGCAGTACTTC.